The clone carrying this T cell receptor (beta chain) was counted between two and nine times. The data are from a study of patients and donors after allogeneic stem cell transplantation. Via MiXCR, TCRdb re-called the RT-PCR reads, giving one row per CDR3 protein. The sample lists 400,000 to 450,000 distinct CDR3 sequences, approximately 16% occurring once. The V gene's germline CDR1 is SGHRS and CDR2 YFSETQ. V was cut by 2 bases and J by 5 bases, with 16 bases left in between. The CDR3 covers 15 residues. This chain uses TRBV5-1 with TRBJ2-5, with a possible D match to TRBD2 (6 bases). The specimen was blood, either unsorted or a sorted T cell fraction (not recorded which). The receptor was derived from a human donor who was either an allogeneic HSCT recipient or a stem cell or donor lymphocyte infusion donor (not recorded which). It is not recorded whose cells these are; they may come from a transplant donor. CDR3 in amino acids: CASSFRDPGRETQYF. DNA of the CDR3: TGCGCCAGCAGCTTCCGGGACCCAGGGAGGGAGACCCAGTACTTC.